The 2 T cell receptor beta chains presented below share a single source sample, sequenced in a study of blood T cell repertoires in COVID-19. Sequencing was performed with immunoSEQ multiplex PCR; in TCRdb, only in-frame clones are kept and a portion is missing. The data show approximately 100,000 clones, 89% seen once. The sequenced material came from peripheral blood. The receptors stem from a woman aged 60 to 75 with acute or convalescent COVID-19.

The V call is TRBV19, the J call TRBJ1-5; D perhaps matches TRBD1 (5 bases). Germline V gene lookup returns CDR1 LNHDA and CDR2 SQIVND (reference sequence). V was trimmed by 7 bases and J by 1 base, leaving 23 bases between them. This CDR3 has 18 amino acids. Here the CDR3 DNA reads TGTGCCAGTATCCGGGACGGGAGGAATCGAGTAAGCAATCAGCCCCAGCATTTT. Residues: CASIRDGRNRVSNQPQHF.

The chain carries TRBV3-1 (or the pseudogene TRBV3-2) and TRBJ2-2, with a tentative D call TRBD2 (6 bases). The germline gives CDR1 LGHDT, CDR2 YNNKEL (reference sequence). With 3 bases removed from V and 6 bases from J, the gap between germline ends came to 14 bases. The CDR3 has 15 residues. The chain's CDR3 is CASSQDGRLAGELFF. Written as DNA, the CDR3 is TGTGCCAGCAGCCAGGACGGCAGACTAGCCGGGGAGCTGTTTTTT.